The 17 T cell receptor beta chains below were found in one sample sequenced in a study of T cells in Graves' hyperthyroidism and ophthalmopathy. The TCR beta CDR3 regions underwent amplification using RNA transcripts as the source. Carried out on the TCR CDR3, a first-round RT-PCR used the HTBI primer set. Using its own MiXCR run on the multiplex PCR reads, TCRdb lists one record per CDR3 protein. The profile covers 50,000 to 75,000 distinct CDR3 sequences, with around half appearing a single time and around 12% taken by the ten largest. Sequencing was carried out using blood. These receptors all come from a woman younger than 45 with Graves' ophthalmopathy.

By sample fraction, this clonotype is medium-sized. The DNA for the CDR3 is TGTGCCACCAGCACCGGGACAGGGGATTACAATGAGCAGTTCTTC. This codes for CATSTGTGDYNEQFF. The gene calls are TRBV15 and TRBJ2-1, with TRBD1 matching 10 bases. The CDR3 consists of 15 residues. With V trimmed by 4 bases and J by 4 bases, 4 bases remained unmatched. Germline CDR1 reads LNHNV; CDR2 reads YYDKDF (reference sequence).

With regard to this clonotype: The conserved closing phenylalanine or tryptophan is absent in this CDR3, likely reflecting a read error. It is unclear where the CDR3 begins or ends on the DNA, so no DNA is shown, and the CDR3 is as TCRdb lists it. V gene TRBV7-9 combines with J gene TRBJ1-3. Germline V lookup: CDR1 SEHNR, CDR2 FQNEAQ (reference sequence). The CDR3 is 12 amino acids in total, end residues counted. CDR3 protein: CASSLCQAQELA.

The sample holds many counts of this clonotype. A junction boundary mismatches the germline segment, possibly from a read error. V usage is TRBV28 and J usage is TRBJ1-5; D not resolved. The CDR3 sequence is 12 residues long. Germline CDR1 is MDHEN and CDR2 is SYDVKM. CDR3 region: CASSLSKQPQHF. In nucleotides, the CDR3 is TGTGCCAGCAGTTTAAGCAAGCAGCCCCAGCATTTT.

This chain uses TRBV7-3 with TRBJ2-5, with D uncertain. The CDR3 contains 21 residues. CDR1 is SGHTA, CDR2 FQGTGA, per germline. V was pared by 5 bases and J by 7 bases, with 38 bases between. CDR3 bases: TGTGCCAGCAGCCAAAGGTGGTCGGCCAGGTCCAAACTCGGCAGCATGGGGACCCAGTACTTC. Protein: CASSQRWSARSKLGSMGTQYF.

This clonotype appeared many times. CDR3 bases: TGCGCCAGCAGTGAGTCGGCCCAGGTTCCCACCGGGGAGCTGTTTTTT. Protein product: CASSESAQVPTGELFF. V usage is TRBV10-1 and J usage is TRBJ2-2, with D hard to call. There are 16 residues in the CDR3. V lost 0 bases to trimming and J lost 4 bases, with 12 bases between them. Germline V gene lookup returns CDR1 WNHNN and CDR2 SYGVQD (reference sequence).

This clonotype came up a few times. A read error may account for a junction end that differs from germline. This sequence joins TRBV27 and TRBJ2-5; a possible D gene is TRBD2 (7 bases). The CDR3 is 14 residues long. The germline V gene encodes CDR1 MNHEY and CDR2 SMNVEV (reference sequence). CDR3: CASSFNGGQETQHF. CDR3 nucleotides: TGTGCCAGCAGTTTTAACGGGGGGCAAGAGACCCAGCACTTC.

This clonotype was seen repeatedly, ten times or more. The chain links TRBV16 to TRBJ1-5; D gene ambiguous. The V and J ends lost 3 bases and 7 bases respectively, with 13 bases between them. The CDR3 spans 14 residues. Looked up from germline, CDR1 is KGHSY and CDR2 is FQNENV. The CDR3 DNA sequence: TGTGCCAGCAGCCATGTCACCACGGCGCAGCCCCAGCATTTT. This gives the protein CASSHVTTAQPQHF.

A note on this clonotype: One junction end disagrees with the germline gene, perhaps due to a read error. CDR3 DNA sequence: TGTGCCAGTAGGATAGGTGGGGCAAATGAGCAGTTCTTC. Translation: CASRIGGANEQFF. The chain links TRBV19 to TRBJ2-1, with D possibly TRBD1 on 5 matching bases. The CDR3 runs 13 residues. Germline lookup yields CDR1 LNHDA and CDR2 SQIVND (reference sequence).

The CDR3 sequence: CASSSRTGRGLAGGFPNYEQYF. In nucleotides, the CDR3 is TGTGCCAGTAGTTCAAGGACAGGGCGCGGGCTAGCGGGAGGGTTCCCCAACTACGAGCAGTACTTC. The chain combines TRBV19 with TRBJ2-7, with 12 bases fitting TRBD2. CDR1 and CDR2 (germline): LNHDA, SQIVND (reference sequence). The CDR3 spans 22 residues. V dropped 5 bases and J dropped 3; count of bases not matched to a gene: 26.

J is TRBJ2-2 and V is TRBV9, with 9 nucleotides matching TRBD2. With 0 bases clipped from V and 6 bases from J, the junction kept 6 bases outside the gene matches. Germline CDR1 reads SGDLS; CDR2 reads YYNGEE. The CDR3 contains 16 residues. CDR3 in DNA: TGTGCCAGCAGCGTAGGACGAGCGGGAGGTCCCGGGGAGCTGTTTTTT. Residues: CASSVGRAGGPGELFF.

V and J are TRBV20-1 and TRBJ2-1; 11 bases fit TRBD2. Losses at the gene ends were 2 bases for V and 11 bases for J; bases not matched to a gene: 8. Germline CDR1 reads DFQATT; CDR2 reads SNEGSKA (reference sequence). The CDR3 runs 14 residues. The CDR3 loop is CSARRLAGGPKQFF. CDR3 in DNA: TGCAGTGCTAGACGGTTAGCGGGAGGGCCAAAGCAGTTCTTC.

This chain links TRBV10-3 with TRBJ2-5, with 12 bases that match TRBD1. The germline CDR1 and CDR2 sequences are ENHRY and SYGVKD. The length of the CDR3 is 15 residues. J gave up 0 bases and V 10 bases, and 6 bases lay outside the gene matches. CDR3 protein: CASGTGGRDQETQYF. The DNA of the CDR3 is TGTGCCAGCGGGACAGGGGGCCGTGACCAAGAGACCCAGTACTTC.

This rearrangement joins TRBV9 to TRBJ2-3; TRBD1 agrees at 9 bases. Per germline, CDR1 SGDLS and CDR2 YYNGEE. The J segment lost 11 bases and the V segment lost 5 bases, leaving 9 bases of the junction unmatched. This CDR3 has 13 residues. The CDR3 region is CASSRQGGDEQYF. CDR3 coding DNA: TGTGCCAGCAGTAGACAGGGGGGGGACGAGCAGTATTTT.

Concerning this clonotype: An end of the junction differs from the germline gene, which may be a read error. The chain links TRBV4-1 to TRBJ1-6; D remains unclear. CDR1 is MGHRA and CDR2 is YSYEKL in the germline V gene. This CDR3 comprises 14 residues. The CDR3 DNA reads TGCGCCTGCAGCCAAGCAGGCGACGGGTCACCCCTCCTCTTT. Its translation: CACSQAGDGSPLLF.

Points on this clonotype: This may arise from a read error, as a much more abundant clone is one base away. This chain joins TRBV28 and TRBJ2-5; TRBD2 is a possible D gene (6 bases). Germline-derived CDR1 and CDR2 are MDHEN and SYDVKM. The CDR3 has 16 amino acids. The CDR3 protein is CASSPPEGWFQETQCF. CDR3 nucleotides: TGTGCCAGCAGCCCACCGGAGGGGTGGTTCCAAGAGACCCAGTGCTTC.

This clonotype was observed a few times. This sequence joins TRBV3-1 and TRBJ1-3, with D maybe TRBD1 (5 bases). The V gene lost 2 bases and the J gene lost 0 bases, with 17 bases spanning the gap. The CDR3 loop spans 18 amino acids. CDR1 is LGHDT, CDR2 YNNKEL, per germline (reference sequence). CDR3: CASSQLAWGPNSGNTIYF. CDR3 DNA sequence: TGTGCCAGCAGCCAACTTGCCTGGGGACCGAACTCTGGAAACACCATATATTTT.

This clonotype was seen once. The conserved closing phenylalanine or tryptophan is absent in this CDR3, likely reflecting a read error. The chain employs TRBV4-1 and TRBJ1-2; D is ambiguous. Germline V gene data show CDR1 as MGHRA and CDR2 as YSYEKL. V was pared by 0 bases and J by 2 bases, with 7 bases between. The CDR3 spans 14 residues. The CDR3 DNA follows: TGCGCCAGCAGCCAAGAGACCACGAACTATGGCTACACCCTC. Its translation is CASSQETTNYGYTL.